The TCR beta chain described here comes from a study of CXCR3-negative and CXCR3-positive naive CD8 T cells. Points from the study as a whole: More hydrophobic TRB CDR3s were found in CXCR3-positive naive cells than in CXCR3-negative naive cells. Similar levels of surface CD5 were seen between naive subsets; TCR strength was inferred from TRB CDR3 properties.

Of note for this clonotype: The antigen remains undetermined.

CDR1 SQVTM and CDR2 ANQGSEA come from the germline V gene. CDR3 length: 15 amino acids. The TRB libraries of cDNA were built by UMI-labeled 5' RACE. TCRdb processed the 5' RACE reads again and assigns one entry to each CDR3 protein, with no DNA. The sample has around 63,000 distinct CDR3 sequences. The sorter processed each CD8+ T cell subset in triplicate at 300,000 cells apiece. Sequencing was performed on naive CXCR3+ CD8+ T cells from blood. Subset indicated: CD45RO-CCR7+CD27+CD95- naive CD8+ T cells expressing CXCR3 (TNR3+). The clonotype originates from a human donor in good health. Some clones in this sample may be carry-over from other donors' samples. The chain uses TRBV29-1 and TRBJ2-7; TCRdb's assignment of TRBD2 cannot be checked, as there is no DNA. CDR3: CSVETGTSGSYEQYF.